These 19 T cell receptor beta chains were sequenced from one sample in a study of T-cell reconstitution after alpha-beta-depleted transplantation in children. Library preparation (for TCRbeta) was performed with unique molecular identifiers. TCRdb analysed the PCR reads with MiXCR anew, one entry per CDR3 protein. This table has approximately 350,000 distinct CDR3 sequences, about an eighth appearing once. Sequencing used PBMCs, obtained from the stem cell graft. These receptors were obtained from a human donor who donated a stem cell graft to a child with Fanconi anemia.

This clonotype was recorded a few times. This chain links TRBV7-8 with TRBJ2-5, with 12 bases aligning to TRBD1. Germline V CDR1 and CDR2: SGHVS, FQNEAQ. V was clipped by 5 bases and J by 4 bases; unmatched bases: 2. The CDR3 runs to 14 residues. The CDR3 loop is CASSMGQGAETQYF. In DNA form, the CDR3 reads TGTGCCAGCAGCATGGGACAGGGGGCAGAGACCCAGTACTTC.

The chain employs TRBV10-2 and TRBJ1-1; D remains unclear. Trimming cost V 6 bases and J 1 base, with 9 bases left between them. The CDR3 contains 13 residues. Germline lookup yields CDR1 WSHSY and CDR2 SAAADI. The CDR3: CASRKTENTEAFF. The DNA for the CDR3 is TGCGCCAGCAGGAAGACTGAGAACACTGAAGCTTTCTTT.

This clonotype was counted ten times or more. This chain links TRBV24-1 with TRBJ2-3, with D possibly called TRBD1 or TRBD2 (5 bases each). CDR1 KGHDR and CDR2 SFDVKD come from the germline V gene. This CDR3 comprises 17 residues. Trimming removed 4 bases at V and 0 bases at J, with 16 bases between. Here the CDR3 reads CATSDLRAPGSTDTQYF. The CDR3 bases are TGTGCCACCAGTGACCTCAGGGCCCCGGGGAGCACAGATACGCAGTATTTT.

There are many counts of this clonotype. The chain has TRBV4-3 and TRBJ2-3, with D tentatively TRBD1 or TRBD2 (5 bases each). The CDR3 is made up of 15 amino acids. Germline loops: CDR1 LGHNA, CDR2 YSLEER. V gave up 0 bases and J gave up 5 bases, with 12 bases separating them. CDR3 DNA sequence: TGCGCCAGCAGCCAAGATATCGGGACCGAAGATACGCAGTATTTT. Its translation: CASSQDIGTEDTQYF.

The chain carries TRBV20-1 and TRBJ2-1, with D perhaps matching TRBD1 or TRBD2 (5 bases each). CDR1 and CDR2 (germline): DFQATT, SNEGSKA (reference sequence). Trimming left V 6 bases short and J 5 bases short, with 14 bases between. This CDR3 region has 13 residues. The CDR3 DNA follows: TGCAGTGCCCTATGGGGACCTGACAATGAGCAGTTCTTC. Translation gives CSALWGPDNEQFF.

The chain carries TRBV3-1 and TRBJ2-3; 7 bases match TRBD1. V gave up 4 bases and J gave up 6 bases; unmatched junction bases: 7. The CDR3 has 14 amino acids. Germline CDR1 LGHDT, CDR2 YNNKEL (reference sequence). CDR3: CASSLDRSVDTQYF. CDR3 DNA: TGTGCCAGCAGCCTGGACAGGTCCGTGGATACGCAGTATTTT.

This chain joins TRBV5-1 and TRBJ2-7, with D perhaps matching TRBD1 (5 bases). Trimming pared 4 bases from V and 3 bases from J, leaving 14 bases between. CDR3 length: 14 residues. Germline CDR1 is SGHRS and CDR2 is YFSETQ. The CDR3 DNA reads TGCGCCAGCAGCGGGTCAGGGATAGGCTACGAGCAGTACTTC. It specifies CASSGSGIGYEQYF. Based on the CDR3 plus reference TRBV5-1 and TRBJ2-7, the full variable domain is KAGVTQTPRYLIKTRGQQVTLSCSPISGHRSVSWYQQTPGQGLQFLFEYFSETQRNKGNFPGRFSGRQFSNSRSEMNVSTLELGDSALYLCASSGSGIGYEQYFGPGTRLTVT.

This clonotype was counted between two and nine times. V is TRBV5-1 and J is TRBJ2-2; D call uncertain. The CDR3 has 14 residues. The germline CDR1 and CDR2 sequences are SGHRS and YFSETQ. Trimming cost V 0 bases and J 3 bases, with 6 bases left between them. CDR3 amino acids: CASSLGHYTGELFF. The CDR3 DNA sequence: TGCGCCAGCAGCTTGGGACATTACACCGGGGAGCTGTTTTTT.

The V gene is TRBV7-2, the J gene TRBJ2-3, with D hard to call. The V end lost 5 bases, the J end lost 4 bases, and 16 bases lay between the germline ends. The germline CDR1 and CDR2 sequences are SGHTA and FQGNSA. This CDR3 comprises 15 residues. The CDR3 is CASSPRRSQSDTQYF. The CDR3 bases are TGTGCCAGCAGCCCAAGGCGGAGCCAATCAGATACGCAGTATTTT.

This clonotype has ten or more counts. The chain links TRBV4-2 to TRBJ2-3; D is ambiguous. V was shortened by 0 bases and J by 2 bases, with 15 bases between the two germline ends. Germline loops: CDR1 LGHNA, CDR2 YNFKEQ. This CDR3 is built from 17 residues. The CDR3 bases are TGTGCCAGCAGCCAAGACGACCGCCGCTCTCACACAGATACGCAGTATTTT. The encoded protein is CASSQDDRRSHTDTQYF.

This rearrangement joins TRBV7-9 to TRBJ1-1, with TRBD1 matching 7 bases. The CDR3 is made up of 15 amino acids. Trimming at V came to 4 bases and at J to 1 base, leaving 6 bases not matched to a gene. Germline V CDR1 and CDR2: SEHNR, FQNEAQ (reference sequence). The CDR3 DNA sequence: TGTGCCAGCAGCTCCAGACAGGGCGGGAACACTGAAGCTTTCTTT. Amino acids: CASSSRQGGNTEAFF.

This chain connects TRBV4-3 to TRBJ2-7; 12 bases map to TRBD2. Losses at the gene ends were 3 bases for V and 0 bases for J; bases not matched to a gene: 12. Germline CDR1 reads LGHNA; CDR2 reads YSLEER. The CDR3 is 19 amino acids. Here the CDR3 DNA reads TGCGCCAGCAGCCATCAGAGGGCTAGCGGGGGGGAGAGCTCCTACGAGCAGTACGTC. Translation gives CASSHQRASGGESSYEQYV.

This rearrangement joins TRBV11-2 to TRBJ2-5, with D perhaps matching TRBD1 or TRBD2 (6 bases each). V gave up 7 bases and J gave up 5 bases, with 17 bases separating them. The CDR3 runs 14 residues. The germline gives CDR1 SGHAT, CDR2 FQNNGV. The CDR3 DNA sequence: TGTGCCAGCAACTCCGGGGGCCACGGGGAGACCCAGTACTTC. The encoded protein is CASNSGGHGETQYF. Filled out from reference TRBV11-2 and TRBJ2-5, the complete variable domain reads EAGVAQSPRYKIIEKRQSVAFWCNPISGHATLYWYQQILGQGPKLLIQFQNNGVVDDSQLPKDRFSAERLKGVDSTLKIQPAKLEDSAVYLCASNSGGHGETQYFGPGTRLLVL.

J is TRBJ1-5 and V is TRBV27; D is undetermined. V lost 5 bases and J 0 bases, leaving 23 bases between the germline ends. CDR3 size: 19 residues. CDR1 is MNHEY, CDR2 SMNVEV, per germline (reference sequence). The CDR3 region is CASSPPIIRVLYSNQPQHF. CDR3 in DNA: TGTGCCAGCAGTCCGCCAATTATTCGAGTCCTATATAGCAATCAGCCCCAGCATTTT.

This clonotype has more than one count but fewer than ten. V usage is TRBV10-3 and J usage is TRBJ2-7; 8 bases fit TRBD1. The CDR3 extends over 14 amino acids. V shed 6 bases, J shed 0 bases, and the junction held 4 bases outside the gene matches. Per germline, CDR1 ENHRY and CDR2 SYGVKD. This chain's CDR3 is CAIRGTGNSYEQYF. The CDR3 DNA is TGTGCCATCAGGGGGACAGGTAACTCCTACGAGCAGTACTTC.

This clonotype was counted only a few times. The V call is TRBV5-8, the J call TRBJ1-5, with 7 bases lining up with TRBD1. The V segment lost 1 base and the J segment 3 bases; nucleotides outside the gene matches: 7. Germline CDR1 SGHTS, CDR2 YDEGEE. The length of the CDR3 is 16 residues. This CDR3 reads CASSLIRGPTNQPQHF. The CDR3 region has the DNA TGTGCCAGCAGCTTGATAAGGGGGCCCACCAATCAGCCCCAGCATTTT.

Notes on this clonotype: Compared with germline, one end of the junction differs, possibly owing to a read error. J is TRBJ2-3 and V is TRBV5-6, with D possibly matching TRBD1 (5 bases). Germline assignment: CDR1 SGHDT and CDR2 YYEEEE. This CDR3 region has 14 residues. CDR3 sequence reads: CTSRVGIRTDTQYF. CDR3 nucleotide sequence: TGTACCAGCAGGGTGGGGATACGCACAGATACGCAGTATTTT.

This clonotype was counted ten times or more. This rearrangement joins TRBV20-1 to TRBJ2-1; the D gene is possibly TRBD1 (6 bases). Trimming cost V 2 bases and J 9 bases, with 11 bases left between them. CDR1 and CDR2 from the germline V gene are DFQATT and SNEGSKA (reference sequence). The CDR3 is 12 amino acids. CDR3 bases: TGCAGTGCTAGATGGCAGGGGTTTGAGCAGTTCTTC. The encoded protein is CSARWQGFEQFF.

This clonotype was seen more than once but under ten times. V gene TRBV12-3 or TRBV12-4 combines with J gene TRBJ1-5; 9 nucleotides align to TRBD1. The CDR3 has 14 residues. Unmatched junction bases numbered 13, after V lost 4 bases and J lost 15 bases. In DNA form, the CDR3 reads TGTGCCAGCAGTTCCAGTGGTACAGGGGGCCGAAGGCATTTT. It specifies CASSSSGTGGRRHF.